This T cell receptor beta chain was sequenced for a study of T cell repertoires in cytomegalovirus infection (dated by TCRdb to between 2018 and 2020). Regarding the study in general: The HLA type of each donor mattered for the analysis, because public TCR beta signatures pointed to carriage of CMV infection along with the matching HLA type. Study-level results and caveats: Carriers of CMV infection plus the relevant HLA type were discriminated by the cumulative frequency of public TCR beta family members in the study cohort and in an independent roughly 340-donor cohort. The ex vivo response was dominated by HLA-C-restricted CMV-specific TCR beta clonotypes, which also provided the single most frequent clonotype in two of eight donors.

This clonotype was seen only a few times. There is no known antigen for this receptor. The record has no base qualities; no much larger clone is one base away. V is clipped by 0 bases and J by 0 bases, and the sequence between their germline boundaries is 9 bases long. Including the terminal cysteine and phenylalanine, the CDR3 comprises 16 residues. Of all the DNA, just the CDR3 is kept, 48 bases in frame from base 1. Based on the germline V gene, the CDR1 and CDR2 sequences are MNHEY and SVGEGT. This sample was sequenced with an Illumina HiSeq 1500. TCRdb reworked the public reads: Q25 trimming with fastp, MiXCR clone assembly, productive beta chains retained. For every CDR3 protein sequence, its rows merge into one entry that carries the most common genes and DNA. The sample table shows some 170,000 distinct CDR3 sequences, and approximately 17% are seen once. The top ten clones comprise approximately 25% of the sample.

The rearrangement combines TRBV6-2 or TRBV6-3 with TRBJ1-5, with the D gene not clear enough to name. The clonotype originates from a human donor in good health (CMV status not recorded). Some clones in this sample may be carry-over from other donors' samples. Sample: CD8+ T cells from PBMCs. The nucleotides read TGTGCCAGCAGTTACTCGTCGGCACTTAGCAATCAGCCCCAGCATTTT. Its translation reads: CASSYSSALSNQPQHF.